What follows are 32 T cell receptor beta chains derived from one specimen sequenced in a study of cytomegalovirus exposure and HLA in healthy donors. PCR used 60 Vbeta primers and 13 Jbeta primers. Produced via immunoSEQ multiplex PCR; TCRdb's table is partial and in-frame only. The sample lists around 62,000 clones; around 78% were seen once. Sequencing input: PBMCs. Receptor source: a man in his forties in good health and CMV-seronegative.

This chain connects TRBV11-2 to TRBJ1-2; 8 bases line up with TRBD1. Germline V gene lookup returns CDR1 SGHAT and CDR2 FQNNGV. The V and J ends lost 5 bases and 4 bases, in that order; junction bases with no gene match: 9. This CDR3 comprises 15 residues. Here the CDR3 reads CASSLDRVIVYGYTF. CDR3 DNA: TGTGCCAGCAGCCTGGACAGGGTGATCGTCTATGGCTACACCTTC.

The chain combines TRBV28 with TRBJ2-3; no definite D call. V was clipped by 7 bases and J by 0 bases, with 17 bases between them. There are 16 residues in the CDR3. CDR1 and CDR2 from the germline V gene are MDHEN and SYDVKM. In DNA, the CDR3 is TGTGCCAGCACCCTCCTGAGAGGATTGAGCACAGATACGCAGTATTTT. It is translated as CASTLLRGLSTDTQYF.

This chain links TRBV11-2 with TRBJ2-7; D is ambiguous. The CDR3 sequence is 11 residues long. The germline V and J ends were trimmed by 4 bases and 9 bases, with 10 bases remaining between them. CDR1 is SGHAT, CDR2 FQNNGV, per germline. In nucleotides, the CDR3 is TGTGCCAGCAGCTCCCAGGCGACGCAGTACTTC. It codes for CASSSQATQYF.

The chain combines TRBV6-5 with TRBJ2-7; D is perhaps TRBD1 (5 bases). This CDR3 has 15 amino acids. Trimming took off 0 bases at V and 2 bases at J, with 11 bases between the two ends. Germline V gene sequence: CDR1 MNHEY, CDR2 SVGAGI. The CDR3 reads CASSYSIDSPYEQYF. CDR3 nucleotides: TGTGCCAGCAGTTACTCGATAGACAGTCCCTACGAGCAGTACTTC.

The chain uses TRBV6-5 and TRBJ2-3, with 7 bases lining up with TRBD1. Germline CDR1 reads MNHEY; CDR2 reads SVGAGI. V dropped 6 bases and J dropped 4; count of bases not matched to a gene: 10. The CDR3 is 15 residues long. This chain's CDR3 is CASRPDRDRSDTQYF. The CDR3 DNA follows: TGTGCCAGCAGGCCTGACAGGGATCGGTCAGATACGCAGTATTTT.

In this sample, this clone turned up once. The J gene is TRBJ2-7, the V gene TRBV28, with 11 bases identical to TRBD2. Trimming took 3 bases from V and 4 from J; bases not matched to a gene: 2. Germline V gene sequence: CDR1 MDHEN, CDR2 SYDVKM. The length of the CDR3 is 14 residues. CDR3 sequence reads: CASSLASGRYEQYF. CDR3 in DNA: TGTGCCAGCAGTTTGGCTAGCGGGAGGTACGAGCAGTACTTC.

Only a few counts were recorded for this clone. The DNA for the CDR3 is TGTGCCAGCAGCTTAGGTTTCGGGGAGGGGAATGAGCAGTTCTTC. The encoded protein is CASSLGFGEGNEQFF. The genes are TRBV11-3 and TRBJ2-1; the match to TRBD2 covers 7 bases. Germline lookup yields CDR1 SGHNT and CDR2 YENEEA. The CDR3 contains 15 residues. The V segment lost 1 base and the J segment 7 bases; nucleotides outside the gene matches: 7.

Details on this clone: At one of its ends the junction is not consistent with the germline gene, which may arise from a read error. This sequence joins TRBV7-9 and TRBJ2-1; maybe TRBD2 (6 bases). CDR1 is SEHNR, CDR2 FQNEAQ, per germline (reference sequence). The length of the CDR3 is 15 residues. The CDR3 loop reads CSSSPRDSDPLQQFF. In nucleotides, the CDR3 is TGTTCCAGCAGCCCACGGGACTCCGACCCTTTACAGCAGTTCTTC.

This chain links TRBV19 with TRBJ2-7, with 7 bases fitting TRBD1. The V and J ends lost 5 bases and 5 bases, in that order; junction bases with no gene match: 9. The CDR3 runs to 14 residues. Germline values: CDR1 LNHDA, CDR2 SQIVND (reference sequence). The CDR3 DNA follows: TGTGCCAGTAGTCGGTGGCAGGGGGTCAACGAGCAGTACTTC. Translated, it gives CASSRWQGVNEQYF.

In this sample, this clone turned up once. This chain links TRBV15 with TRBJ2-5; a possible D gene is TRBD1 (6 bases). The J call may not be correct, given that the DNA end is closer to TRBJ2-7. Germline values: CDR1 LNHNV, CDR2 YYDKDF (reference sequence). There are 16 residues in the CDR3. CDR3 nucleotide sequence: TGTGCCACCAGCACCATTCTAGGACAGCTGAGCAACGAGCAGTACTTC. Encoded protein: CATSTILGQLSNEQYF.

The chain combines TRBV6-6 with TRBJ1-6; no reliable D call. The CDR3 is 14 amino acids. V lost 7 bases and J 8 bases, leaving 15 bases between the germline ends. CDR1 is MNHNY, CDR2 SVGAGI, per germline (reference sequence). The CDR3 protein is CASTAAGRDSPLHF. CDR3 bases: TGTGCCAGCACGGCGGCGGGTAGGGATTCACCCCTCCACTTT.

Only a few counts were recorded for this clone. The rearrangement links TRBV10-3 to TRBJ1-6; possible D gene TRBD1, 5 bases. Trimming cost V 11 bases and J 5 bases, with 16 bases left between them. The CDR3 has 14 residues. Germline assignment: CDR1 ENHRY and CDR2 SYGVKD. The CDR3 sequence is CAGRGRGNNSPLHF. In DNA form, the CDR3 reads TGTGCCGGGCGGGGACGCGGCAATAATTCACCCCTCCACTTT.

CDR3 amino acids: CASQTSGGPMHEQFF. The CDR3 nucleotides read TGTGCCAGCCAGACTAGCGGGGGTCCTATGCATGAGCAGTTCTTC. The chain combines TRBV6-4 with TRBJ2-1; 12 bases map to TRBD2. V shed 8 bases, J shed 8 bases, and the junction held 10 bases outside the gene matches. Germline CDR1 and CDR2: MRHNA and SNTAGT. The CDR3 length is 15 residues.

The rearrangement links TRBV11-3 to TRBJ2-2; D perhaps matches TRBD1 (6 bases). V lost 8 bases to trimming and J lost 4 bases, with 14 bases between them. Germline V gene sequence: CDR1 SGHNT, CDR2 YENEEA. The CDR3 has 14 residues. CDR3 protein: CASSPGQTTGELFF. DNA for the CDR3: TGTGCCAGCTCACCGGGACAAACCACCGGGGAGCTGTTTTTT.

The rearrangement joins TRBV5-8 to TRBJ2-7, with D perhaps TRBD1 (6 bases). The length of the CDR3 is 13 residues. CDR1 is SGHTS, CDR2 YDEGEE, per germline. Trimming shortened V by 2 bases and J by 7 bases, and 13 bases separated the two germline ends. The DNA of the CDR3 is TGTGCCAGCAGCTTCCCAGGGGCGGGTGAGCAGTACTTC. This translates into CASSFPGAGEQYF.

The chain recombines TRBV4-1 with TRBJ2-5; maybe TRBD1 (6 bases). This CDR3 spans 16 amino acids. V dropped 0 bases and J dropped 7 bases, with 18 bases sitting between them. From germline, CDR1 is MGHRA and CDR2 YSYEKL. CDR3 amino acids: CASSQDSTTGLGTQYF. CDR3 nucleotide sequence: TGCGCCAGCAGCCAAGATTCGACGACAGGTCTGGGGACCCAGTACTTC.

This chain links TRBV25-1 with TRBJ2-7, with 7 nucleotides matching TRBD1. Germline-derived CDR1 and CDR2 are MGHDK and SYGVNS. Trimming took 4 bases from V and 3 from J; bases not matched to a gene: 3. CDR3 length: 13 amino acids. The CDR3 region has the DNA TGTGCCAGCAGTGGGGGACAGATCTACGAGCAGTACTTC. Residues: CASSGGQIYEQYF.

The chain's CDR3 is CAIKAGTGGSYGYTF. CDR3 nucleotides: TGTGCCATCAAAGCTGGGACAGGGGGATCCTATGGCTACACCTTC. The V call is TRBV19, the J call TRBJ1-2, with 11 positions matching TRBD1. This CDR3 has 15 residues. J lost 4 bases, V lost 10 bases, and 11 bases had no gene match. CDR1 LNHDA and CDR2 SQIVND come from the germline V gene (reference sequence). Full variable domain (remainder filled in from reference TRBV19 and TRBJ1-2): DGGITQSPKYLFRKEGQNVTLSCEQNLNHDAMYWYRQDPGQGLRLIYYSQIVNDFQKGDIAEGYSVSREKKESFPLTVTSAQKNPTAFYLCAIKAGTGGSYGYTFGSGTRLTVV.

This clone was counted once. The CDR3 does not close with the conserved phenylalanine or tryptophan, likely indicating a read error. Because the CDR3's place on the DNA is in doubt, the DNA is left out and the CDR3 is given as listed by TCRdb. V and J are TRBV5-1 and TRBJ2-7; the DNA was not compared with TRBD1, the D call given in the table. The CDR3 comprises 13 residues, both ends counted. Germline V CDR1 and CDR2: SGHRS, YFSETQ. CDR3 sequence: CASSLDAGYSYSL.

This chain joins TRBV18 and TRBJ1-2, with 8 bases lining up with TRBD1. The CDR3 spans 15 residues. Germline V gene sequence: CDR1 KGHSH, CDR2 LQKENI. With V trimmed by 5 bases and J by 3 bases, 8 bases remained unmatched. In DNA, the CDR3 is TGTGCCAGCTCAGGCGCAGGGGGCCGGGACTATGGCTACACCTTC. Protein product: CASSGAGGRDYGYTF.

A few counts support this clone. The CDR3 is CASSLDGLADTQYF. The CDR3 region has the DNA TGCGCCAGCAGCTTGGACGGACTTGCGGATACGCAGTATTTT. The chain has TRBV5-1 and TRBJ2-3, with D possibly TRBD2 on 5 matching bases. The CDR3 is made up of 14 amino acids. Germline V lookup: CDR1 SGHRS, CDR2 YFSETQ. V lost 0 bases to trimming and J lost 6 bases, with 11 bases between them.

V usage is TRBV2 and J usage is TRBJ2-3; 7 nucleotides align to TRBD1. Germline assignment: CDR1 SNHLY and CDR2 FYNNEI. The CDR3 has 14 amino acids. With V trimmed by 4 bases and J by 2 bases, 3 bases remained unmatched. Here the CDR3 reads CASSGGQTTDTQYF. The CDR3 region has the DNA TGTGCCAGCAGTGGGGGACAGACCACAGATACGCAGTATTTT.

The chain has TRBV19 and TRBJ1-1, with unresolved D. Per germline, CDR1 LNHDA and CDR2 SQIVND (reference sequence). Trimming took off 9 bases at V and 0 bases at J, with 20 bases between the two ends. This CDR3 comprises 16 residues. The CDR3 here is CASHDGASPMNTEAFF. The CDR3, as DNA: TGTGCCAGCCACGACGGAGCGTCCCCCATGAACACTGAAGCTTTCTTT. Combining the CDR3 with reference TRBV19 and TRBJ1-1 gives the whole variable domain DGGITQSPKYLFRKEGQNVTLSCEQNLNHDAMYWYRQDPGQGLRLIYYSQIVNDFQKGDIAEGYSVSREKKESFPLTVTSAQKNPTAFYLCASHDGASPMNTEAFFGQGTRLTVV.

This clone was seen once. CDR3 residues: CASSLDRGNQPQHF. DNA of the CDR3: TGTGCCAGCAGCTTAGACAGAGGCAATCAGCCCCAGCATTTT. The chain recombines TRBV7-9 with TRBJ1-5; D call uncertain. V lost 1 base and J lost 2, with 6 bases in between. The length of the CDR3 is 14 residues. Germline CDR1 and CDR2: SEHNR and FQNEAQ (reference sequence).

The chain carries TRBV2 and TRBJ2-2, with D perhaps TRBD1 (6 bases). CDR3 length: 14 amino acids. Trimming took off 6 bases at V and 4 bases at J, with 12 bases between the two ends. Germline CDR1 is SNHLY and CDR2 is FYNNEI. CDR3 amino acids: CASRRDTSTGELFF. As DNA, the CDR3 is TGTGCCAGCAGGAGGGACACCTCCACCGGGGAGCTGTTTTTT.

J is TRBJ2-7 and V is TRBV5-6, with 8 positions matching TRBD2. The CDR3 spans 12 residues. Germline CDR1 SGHDT, CDR2 YYEEEE. Germline trimming cut 4 bases from V and 4 bases from J; bases unmatched to any gene: 1. DNA for the CDR3: TGTGCCAGCAGCAGCGGGGGTTACGAGCAGTACTTC. Translating it yields CASSSGGYEQYF.

The V call is TRBV5-6, the J call TRBJ1-2, with a weak D call TRBD1 (5 bases). The V gene's germline CDR1 is SGHDT and CDR2 YYEEEE. The CDR3 covers 12 residues. V shed 4 bases and J shed 4 bases, with 8 bases lying between them. In DNA form, the CDR3 reads TGTGCCAGCAGCGGCGGGGGCTATGGCTACACCTTC. Amino acid sequence: CASSGGGYGYTF.

CDR3 sequence reads: CASSLGHYTQYF. DNA of the CDR3: TGTGCCAGCAGCTTGGGTCACTACACGCAGTATTTT. The chain uses TRBV5-4 and TRBJ2-3, with unresolved D. Germline lookup yields CDR1 SGHNT and CDR2 YYREEE (reference sequence). This CDR3 is built from 12 residues. The V gene lost 0 bases and the J gene lost 9 bases, with 8 bases spanning the gap. The whole variable domain, filled in from reference TRBV5-4 and TRBJ2-3, reads ETGVTQSPTHLIKTRGQQVTLRCSSQSGHNTVSWYQQALGQGPQFIFQYYREEENGRGNFPPRFSGLQFPNYSSELNVNALELDDSALYLCASSLGHYTQYFGPGTRLTVL.

V usage is TRBV2 and J usage is TRBJ1-5; 7 nucleotides align to TRBD1. Germline V CDR1 and CDR2: SNHLY, FYNNEI. The V segment lost 6 bases and the J segment 1 base; nucleotides outside the gene matches: 0. This CDR3 contains 13 residues. The CDR3 DNA is TGTGCCAGCAGACAGGGGAGCAATCAGCCCCAGCATTTT. Protein sequence: CASRQGSNQPQHF.

This chain links TRBV6-1 with TRBJ2-3; TRBD1 might be the D (5 bases). Germline-derived CDR1 and CDR2 are MNHNS and SASEGT. The CDR3 is made up of 15 amino acids. V lost 0 bases and J lost 0, with 7 bases in between. CDR3 amino acids: CASSEAPGSTDTQYF. For the CDR3, the DNA is TGTGCCAGCAGTGAAGCCCCAGGGAGCACAGATACGCAGTATTTT.

This chain connects TRBV9 to TRBJ1-2; no firm D call. V was cut by 0 bases and J by 3 bases, with 6 bases left in between. Germline V gene sequence: CDR1 SGDLS, CDR2 YYNGEE. CDR3 length equals 13 residues. CDR3 region: CASSVGQDYGYTF. CDR3 DNA sequence: TGTGCCAGCAGCGTAGGGCAGGACTATGGCTACACCTTC.

As regards this clone: Distinct nucleotide sequences in the sample also encode this CDR3. This sequence joins TRBV10-3 and TRBJ1-2; D gene unclear. This CDR3 spans 15 amino acids. Trimming took 0 bases from V and 1 from J, leaving 9 bases between them. CDR1 is ENHRY and CDR2 is SYGVKD in the germline V gene. CDR3 protein: CAISESPGYNYGYTF. The DNA of the CDR3 is TGTGCCATCAGTGAGTCTCCAGGTTATAACTATGGCTACACCTTC.